The 8 T cell receptor beta chains below were found in one sample sequenced in a study of T cell changes during pregnancy in multiple sclerosis. Repertoires were generated with immunoSEQ multiplex PCR, while TCRdb's copy carries only in-frame clones and drops some. This table has about 22,000 clones, approximately 89% appearing once. The specimen was CD4+ T cells from peripheral blood mononuclear cells, collected in the third trimester of pregnancy. All receptors come from a female donor with multiple sclerosis, enrolled in a pregnancy study.

The chain links TRBV18 to TRBJ2-5; 12 nucleotides align to TRBD2. Germline V lookup: CDR1 KGHSH, CDR2 LQKENI. The CDR3 consists of 15 residues. Trimming at V came to 2 bases and at J to 6 bases, leaving 4 bases not matched to a gene. The CDR3 coding sequence is TGTGCCAGCTCACCAGGACTAGCGGGGAAAAAGACCCAGTACTTC. Translating it yields CASSPGLAGKKTQYF.

The chain has TRBV5-1 and TRBJ1-1, with a tentative D call TRBD1 (6 bases). The CDR3 consists of 14 residues. Germline CDR1 SGHRS, CDR2 YFSETQ. Trimming took off 4 bases at V and 6 bases at J, with 16 bases between the two ends. The chain's CDR3 is CASSAQGLLSEAFF. The DNA of the CDR3 is TGCGCCAGCAGCGCACAGGGCCTACTCTCTGAAGCTTTCTTT.

J is TRBJ1-1 and V is TRBV19; TRBD1 is a possible D gene (5 bases). CDR3 length equals 12 residues. The germline gives CDR1 LNHDA, CDR2 SQIVND (reference sequence). V was cut by 9 bases and J by 4 bases, with 12 bases left in between. CDR3 amino acids: CASAMGGTEAFF. CDR3 DNA: TGTGCCAGCGCGATGGGGGGCACTGAAGCTTTCTTT.

V is TRBV4-1 and J is TRBJ2-6; D might be TRBD2 (6 bases). CDR1 is MGHRA and CDR2 is YSYEKL in the germline V gene. This CDR3 comprises 18 residues. Deletions cut 3 bases from V and 0 bases from J, with 15 bases between. For the CDR3, the DNA is TGCGCCAGCAGCCAGCCCAAGGACGGGAGCTCTGGGGCCAACGTCCTGACTTTC. It translates to CASSQPKDGSSGANVLTF.

The chain carries TRBV6-1 and TRBJ1-5; no reliable D call. In germline, CDR1 is MNHNS, CDR2 SASEGT. The length of the CDR3 is 16 residues. The V end lost 4 bases, the J end lost 2 bases, and 15 bases lay between the germline ends. The CDR3, as DNA: TGTGCCAGCAGTGGACGCGGGGTATGGGGCAATCAGCCCCAGCATTTT. Translation: CASSGRGVWGNQPQHF.

V is TRBV6-6 and J is TRBJ1-3; D is unclear. Germline CDR1 MNHNY, CDR2 SVGAGI (reference sequence). The ends were cut back, 8 bases at V and 0 bases at J, with 5 bases in the middle. The CDR3 has 12 residues. The CDR3 sequence is CASSHSGNTIYF. In DNA, the CDR3 is TGTGCCAGCTCCCACTCTGGAAACACCATATATTTT.

This chain joins TRBV9 and TRBJ1-4; 7 bases are shared with TRBD1. V trimming: 4 bases; J trimming: 5 bases; junction bases outside the gene matches: 8. This CDR3 is 15 amino acids long. In germline, CDR1 is SGDLS, CDR2 YYNGEE. DNA of the CDR3: TGTGCCAGCAGCACATTCCAGGGACAGAATGAAAAACTGTTTTTT. Protein: CASSTFQGQNEKLFF.

This clone was counted a single time. This chain connects TRBV7-8 to TRBJ1-6, with TRBD1 matching 7 bases. The CDR3 is 16 amino acids. Looked up from germline, CDR1 is SGHVS and CDR2 is FQNEAQ. The junction had 13 bases not matched to a gene; V was cut back by 5 bases and J by 9 bases. CDR3 loop: CASSPRNRGSLSPLHF. In DNA form, the CDR3 reads TGTGCCAGCAGCCCCCGAAACAGGGGATCTCTTTCACCCCTCCACTTT.